Given below is one TCR beta chain in context. The data were taken from a study of blood T cell repertoires in COVID-19. V was clipped by 6 bases and J by 0 bases, with 6 bases between them. The CDR3 covers 13 residues. Per the germline V gene, CDR1 is LNHDA and CDR2 is SQIVND (reference sequence). Profiled with immunoSEQ multiplex PCR; TCRdb holds only in-frame clones, not every one. This table has roughly 250,000 clones, about 80% appearing once. Source material: peripheral blood. This sequence joins TRBV19 and TRBJ1-3, with a possible D match to TRBD1 (5 bases). The receptor's source is a man in his forties or fifties with active or convalescent COVID-19. The CDR3 sequence: CASRQVSGNTIYF. CDR3 DNA: TGTGCCAGTAGACAGGTCTCTGGAAACACCATATATTTT.